This T cell receptor (beta chain) appears in the sequencing data of a study of post-analysis software for immune sequencing data (dated by TCRdb to about 2015). With regard to the full study: Recorded disease courses included relapsing-remitting, secondary progressive and progressive-relapsing multiple sclerosis, with some patients lacking subtype annotation. Patient repertoires were compared against around twelve previously published healthy control repertoires from donors aged roughly 6 to 25 years. A subset of samples was prepared in parallel using single-end sample barcoding, then pooled and co-amplified after Illumina adapter ligation. General study outcomes and caveats: Direct clustering with F measure revealed strong co-clustering of samples prepared in the same batch, which led to a batch-effect correction. Multiple sclerosis patients had significantly lower normalized Chao1 diversity than controls, a result that suggests substantial peripheral T-cell clonal expansion. The control group was slightly older than the multiple sclerosis patient group. Significantly higher frequencies in patients than in controls were found for roughly 5 TRBV segments, including TRBV5-6, TRBV5-1 and TRBV20-1.

To demonstrate the VDJtools post-analysis software, TCR beta repertoires were profiled from the peripheral blood of 13 young patients with multiple sclerosis. The multiple sclerosis patients were children and adolescents between about 6 and 16 years of age. Libraries were prepared through PCR. Instrument used: Illumina HiSeq 2500. To reduce PCR and sequencing biases, unique molecular identifiers were incorporated into the TCR beta cDNA libraries. Some 500,000 cDNA molecules were obtained for every 1 to 10 million input T cells, so each molecule roughly corresponded to one T cell. The same protocol used for the earlier healthy control dataset was applied to prepare and sequence the patient libraries. Within a given batch, samples were prepared together, multiplexed and sequenced on the same HiSeq lane. The original pipeline was this. Raw barcoded reads were processed with MIGEC, and single-read molecular identifier groups were discarded before consensus assembly and CDR3 extraction. VDJtools was used for post-analysis of the clonotype tables, with diversity normalized by down-sampling every dataset to the smallest sample size. In repertoire overlap clustering, CDR3 amino acid sequences, but not nucleotide sequences, were matched to correct batch-related cross-sample contamination. TCRdb took the public reads, trimmed them with fastp at Q25, ran MiXCR for clone calling and kept in-frame beta chains. Duplicate CDR3 protein sequences are folded into a single record with the most common DNA and genes. Here the V and J calls rest on TCRdb's processing, not on the authors' analysis. The sample table holds about 560,000 distinct CDR3 sequences, of which roughly 47% were seen once. The ten largest clonotypes hold roughly 1.8% of the sample.

From a lookup of the germline V gene, CDR1 and CDR2 are MGHRA and YSYEKL. Taken from cysteine to phenylalanine, the CDR3 has 16 residues. The DNA shown is the 48-base CDR3, in frame from base 1. Concerning this clonotype itself: The target of this receptor is not known. Compared with germline, one end of the junction differs, possibly owing to a read error.

The sequenced sample consisted of blood. The V and J segments used are TRBV4-1 and TRBJ2-1; 8 central bases correspond to TRBD2. This clonotype originated in a girl aged 10 to 17 with multiple sclerosis. In nucleotides, the sequence is TGCGCCAGCAGCCGGACCGGGGGGGCCTCCTGCAATGAGCAGTTCTTC. This yields the protein CASSRTGGASCNEQFF.